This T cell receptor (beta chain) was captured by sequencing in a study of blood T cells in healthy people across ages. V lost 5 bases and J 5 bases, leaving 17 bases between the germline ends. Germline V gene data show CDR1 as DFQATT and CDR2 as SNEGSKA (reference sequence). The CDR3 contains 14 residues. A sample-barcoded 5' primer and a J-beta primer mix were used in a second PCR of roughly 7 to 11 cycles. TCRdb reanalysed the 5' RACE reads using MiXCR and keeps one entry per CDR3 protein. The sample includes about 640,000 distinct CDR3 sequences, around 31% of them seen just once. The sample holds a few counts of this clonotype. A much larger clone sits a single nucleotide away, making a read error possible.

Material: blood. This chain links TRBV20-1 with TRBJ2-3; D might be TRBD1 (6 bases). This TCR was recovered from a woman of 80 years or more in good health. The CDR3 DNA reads TGCAGTGCTGCAGGGGTCTTGAATAGAGATACGCAGTATTTT. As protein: CSAAGVLNRDTQYF.